This TCR beta chain was found in a study of CD8+CD57+ T cells in acquired aplastic anemia. Study-level background: DNA per sorted CD4+ or CD8+ sample ranged roughly 0.19 to 30 ug, averaging around 3.1 ug. Overall study findings and caveats: Patients shared under 30 CD8+ CDR3 sequences with controls.

For CDR3 and TCR beta VDJ profiling, genomic DNA was the template used. TCRdb used MiXCR to reprocess the reads, holding one entry per CDR3 protein. The sample includes 200,000 to 250,000 distinct CDR3 sequences, 60% to 80% of them seen just once. This clonotype appeared once. Its antigen is not identified. Individuals selected for sequencing had exhibited CD8+CD57+ cell expansion on flow cytometry. Blood samples were obtained from patients who had received no prior therapy. The CDR3 sequence is 12 residues long. Germline V gene sequence: CDR1 SGHNT, CDR2 YYREEE (reference sequence). V was pared by 0 bases and J by 15 bases, with 13 bases between.

The V gene is TRBV5-4, the J gene TRBJ1-3; D is undetermined. The clonotype originates from a human donor with aplastic anemia. Sequenced input: sorted CD4+, CD8+, or CD8+CD57+ T cells (not recorded which) from PBMCs. CDR3 coding DNA: TGTGCCAGCAGCTTGGGACCAACCTTGTCATATTTT. Translated: CASSLGPTLSYF.